The 19 T cell receptor beta chains presented below share a single source sample, sequenced in a study of blood T cell repertoires in COVID-19. Sequencing used immunoSEQ multiplex PCR; TCRdb keeps in-frame clones, though not all of them. Here the sample spans hundreds of thousands of clones, just over 85% being singletons. Sequences were obtained from peripheral blood. The receptors come from a woman in her 30s with active or convalescent COVID-19.

Written as DNA, the CDR3 is TGCGCCAGCAGTCATCCAGACAGGGCAGACACTGAAGCTTTCTTT. Its protein product is CASSHPDRADTEAFF. This chain joins TRBV23-1 and TRBJ1-1, with 7 bases that match TRBD1. TRBV23-1 is identified as an open reading frame with a role that is uncertain. V shed 3 bases, J shed 3 bases, and the junction held 7 bases outside the gene matches. The CDR3 has 15 residues.

The chain employs TRBV15 and TRBJ2-7; D gene uncertain. The CDR3 has 16 amino acids. The V end lost 0 bases, the J end lost 3 bases, and 15 bases lay between the germline ends. The germline CDR1 and CDR2 sequences are LNHNV and YYDKDF (reference sequence). This CDR3 is CATSREHGANYYEQYF. The CDR3 region has the DNA TGTGCCACCAGCAGAGAGCATGGAGCCAATTACTACGAGCAGTACTTC.

This clone was seen just once. The CDR3 nucleotides read TGCGCCAGCAGCTCACTGCCCCGGGGGGTCTACGAGCAGTACTTC. Its translation is CASSSLPRGVYEQYF. V is TRBV4-1 and J is TRBJ2-7; 7 positions agree with TRBD2. The V gene end was trimmed by 5 bases and the J gene end by 3 bases; junction bases not matched to a gene: 10. Germline V gene lookup returns CDR1 MGHRA and CDR2 YSYEKL. This CDR3 is built from 15 residues.

This clone was counted a single time. The chain employs TRBV25-1 and TRBJ2-7; D is uncertain. The CDR3 contains 12 residues. The V and J ends lost 3 bases and 2 bases respectively, with 5 bases between them. CDR1 is MGHDK, CDR2 SYGVNS, per germline. The CDR3 DNA is TGTGCCAGCAGTGACAGTCCCTACGAGCAGTACTTC. Amino acids: CASSDSPYEQYF.

This chain uses TRBV4-1 with TRBJ1-2; 8 bases align to TRBD1. Germline loops: CDR1 MGHRA, CDR2 YSYEKL. Germline trimming cut 2 bases from V and 4 bases from J; bases unmatched to any gene: 6. The CDR3 is 15 residues long. For the CDR3, the DNA is TGCGCCAGCAGCCAATCTGGACAGGGTGTCTATGGCTACACCTTC. As protein: CASSQSGQGVYGYTF.

V usage is TRBV10-2 and J usage is TRBJ1-4, with D possibly being TRBD1 (5 bases). The CDR3 contains 17 residues. Deletions cut 0 bases from V and 6 bases from J, with 17 bases between. Germline assignment: CDR1 WSHSY and CDR2 SAAADI. The CDR3, as DNA: TGCGCCAGCAGTGAGTCAATCGGGGCGGGGACTCATGAAAAACTGTTTTTT. Amino acids: CASSESIGAGTHEKLFF.

This CDR3 is CASSWVTPDTEAFF. In DNA, the CDR3 is TGTGCCAGCAGTTGGGTGACACCAGACACTGAAGCTTTCTTT. This chain connects TRBV6-6 to TRBJ1-1; D not certain. V dropped 4 bases and J dropped 3 bases, with 12 bases sitting between them. Germline V gene lookup returns CDR1 MNHNY and CDR2 SVGAGI (reference sequence). The CDR3 runs to 14 residues.

The chain combines TRBV10-2 with TRBJ1-1, with D unresolved. The CDR3 consists of 10 residues. Trimming removed 8 bases at V and 3 bases at J, with 4 bases between. Germline lookup yields CDR1 WSHSY and CDR2 SAAADI. For the CDR3, the DNA is TGCGCCAGCCTCCACACTGAAGCTTTCTTT. It translates to CASLHTEAFF.

This chain connects TRBV5-1 to TRBJ1-2; D remains ambiguous. Trimming took 4 bases from V and 5 from J, leaving 15 bases between them. The CDR3 runs to 14 residues. The germline V gene has CDR1 SGHRS and CDR2 YFSETQ. The CDR3 sequence is CASSGPSDLYGYTF. As DNA, the CDR3 is TGCGCCAGCAGCGGGCCCTCTGATTTATATGGCTACACCTTC.

The chain recombines TRBV29-1 with TRBJ2-3, with 9 bases lining up with TRBD1. This CDR3 has 15 amino acids. Germline trimming cut 0 bases from V and 6 bases from J; bases unmatched to any gene: 7. Per germline, CDR1 SQVTM and CDR2 ANQGSEA. The CDR3 loop is CSVEDYRDRVDTQYF. CDR3 nucleotides: TGCAGCGTTGAAGACTATAGGGACAGGGTTGATACGCAGTATTTT.

The chain carries TRBV6-6 and TRBJ2-3; 8 positions agree with TRBD1. Germline CDR1 MNHNY, CDR2 SVGAGI (reference sequence). The CDR3 spans 19 residues. V shed 5 bases and J 4 bases; nucleotides not matched to a gene: 20. The chain's CDR3 is CASSRTGSQPLSLSDTQYF. As DNA, the CDR3 is TGTGCCAGCAGTCGGACAGGGTCCCAGCCCCTATCCCTTTCAGATACGCAGTATTTT.

This clone was seen a single time. The V and J genes are TRBV6-5 and TRBJ2-3; 9 nucleotides match TRBD1. The length of the CDR3 is 14 residues. Losses at the gene ends were 7 bases for V and 4 bases for J; bases not matched to a gene: 6. CDR1 and CDR2 (germline): MNHEY, SVGAGI. The CDR3 nucleotides are TGTGCCAGCACCGCCGGGACAGGGTCAGATACGCAGTATTTT. Protein: CASTAGTGSDTQYF.

The rearrangement links TRBV12-3 or TRBV12-4 to TRBJ1-2; D not resolved. V was clipped by 5 bases and J by 4 bases, with 11 bases between them. This CDR3 comprises 13 residues. The CDR3 sequence: CASSEDSAYGYTF. CDR3 bases: TGTGCCAGCAGTGAGGACTCGGCCTATGGCTACACCTTC.

About this clone: The sample contains more than one DNA sequence encoding this CDR3. This chain links TRBV2 with TRBJ1-5; no reliable D call. The CDR3 runs to 14 residues. Trimming took 2 bases from V and 0 from J, leaving 5 bases between them. CDR1 and CDR2 (germline): SNHLY, FYNNEI. The DNA of the CDR3 is TGTGCCAGCAGTGAACAAATTAGCAATCAGCCCCAGCATTTT. Protein: CASSEQISNQPQHF. Full variable domain (remainder filled in from reference TRBV2 and TRBJ1-5): EPEVTQTPSHQVTQMGQEVILRCVPISNHLYFYWYRQILGQKVEFLVSFYNNEISEKSEIFDDQFSVERPDGSNFTLKIRSTKLEDSAMYFCASSEQISNQPQHFGDGTRLSIL.

The CDR3 region is CASSRGLAVNEQFF. CDR3 DNA sequence: TGTGCCAGCAGTCGCGGACTAGCGGTCAATGAGCAGTTCTTC. The chain is built from TRBV5-6 and TRBJ2-1, with 10 bases identical to TRBD2. Germline CDR1 and CDR2: SGHDT and YYEEEE. V shed 5 bases and J 6 bases; nucleotides not matched to a gene: 5. The CDR3 is made up of 14 amino acids.

This chain uses TRBV12-3 or TRBV12-4 with TRBJ2-3; no definite D call. CDR3 length equals 12 residues. The V end was cut by 6 bases, the J end by 0 bases, with 4 bases between. This CDR3 is CASSTSTDTQYF. The CDR3 DNA follows: TGTGCCAGCAGCACTAGCACAGATACGCAGTATTTT.

V usage is TRBV6-1 and J usage is TRBJ1-5; TRBD1 might be the D (6 bases). The V gene's germline CDR1 is MNHNS and CDR2 SASEGT. The V end was cut by 4 bases, the J end by 1 base, with 14 bases between. The CDR3 is 16 amino acids. The CDR3 sequence is CASSASGTLSNQPQHF. DNA of the CDR3: TGTGCCAGCAGTGCGTCCGGGACATTAAGCAATCAGCCCCAGCATTTT.

The rearrangement uses TRBV5-1 and TRBJ1-3, with 7 nucleotides matching TRBD1. The CDR3 runs 17 residues. Germline lookup yields CDR1 SGHRS and CDR2 YFSETQ. J gave up 0 bases and V 3 bases, and 9 bases lay outside the gene matches. CDR3 DNA sequence: TGCGCCAGCAGCTCGGGACAGTTAGACTTCTCTGGAAACACCATATATTTT. This gives the protein CASSSGQLDFSGNTIYF.

The V and J genes are TRBV15 and TRBJ1-1, with D perhaps TRBD1 (5 bases). The germline V gene encodes CDR1 LNHNV and CDR2 YYDKDF (reference sequence). This CDR3 contains 15 residues. The V gene lost 0 bases and the J gene lost 0 bases, with 8 bases spanning the gap. The CDR3 sequence is CATSRDMGLNTEAFF. The DNA of the CDR3 is TGTGCCACCAGCAGAGATATGGGGCTGAACACTGAAGCTTTCTTT.